This T cell receptor beta chain emerged from a study of blood T cell repertoires in COVID-19. The overall study: Researchers got acute and convalescent COVID-19 samples from the United States, Italy and Spain. Nucleic acid was either cDNA or gDNA, and it came from T cells, B-cell-depleted T cells, or PBMCs.

Per the study methods: Cell counts per sample came from amplifying reference gene primers. Repertoires were generated with immunoSEQ multiplex PCR, while TCRdb's copy carries only in-frame clones and drops some. From that table come the V and J calls and clone size; the DNA was used to work out D and trimming. The table shows roughly 72,000 clones, with around 74% occurring only once. Only one count was recorded for this clone. The CDR3 spans 16 residues. Germline loops: CDR1 MNHEY, CDR2 SMNVEV (reference sequence). V was clipped by 2 bases and J by 4 bases; unmatched bases: 6. The sequencing sample was made of peripheral blood. The receptor was isolated from a woman of 80 years or more with active or convalescent COVID-19. This rearrangement joins TRBV27 to TRBJ2-5, with TRBD2 identical over 11 bases. The CDR3 reads CASSLGLAGGIETQYF. The CDR3 nucleotides are TGTGCCAGCAGTTTAGGGCTAGCGGGGGGAATAGAGACCCAGTACTTC.